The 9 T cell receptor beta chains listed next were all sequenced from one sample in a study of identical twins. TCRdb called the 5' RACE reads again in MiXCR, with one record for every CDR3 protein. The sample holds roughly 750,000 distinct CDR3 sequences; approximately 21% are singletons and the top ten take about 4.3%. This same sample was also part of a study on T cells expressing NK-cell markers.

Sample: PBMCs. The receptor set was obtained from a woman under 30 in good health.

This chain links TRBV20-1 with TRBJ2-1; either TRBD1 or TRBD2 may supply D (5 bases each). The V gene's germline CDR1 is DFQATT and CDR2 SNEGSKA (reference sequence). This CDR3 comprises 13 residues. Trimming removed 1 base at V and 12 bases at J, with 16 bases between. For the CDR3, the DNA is TGCAGTGCTAGAGTAGTAGGGTCGAGGGGGCAGTTCTTC. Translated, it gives CSARVVGSRGQFF.

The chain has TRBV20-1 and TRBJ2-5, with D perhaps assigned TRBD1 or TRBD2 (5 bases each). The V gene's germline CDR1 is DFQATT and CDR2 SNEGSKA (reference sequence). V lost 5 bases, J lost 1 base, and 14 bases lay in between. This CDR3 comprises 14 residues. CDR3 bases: TGCAGTGCTCTCACGTCGGGGCGCCAAGAGACCCAGTACTTC. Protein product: CSALTSGRQETQYF.

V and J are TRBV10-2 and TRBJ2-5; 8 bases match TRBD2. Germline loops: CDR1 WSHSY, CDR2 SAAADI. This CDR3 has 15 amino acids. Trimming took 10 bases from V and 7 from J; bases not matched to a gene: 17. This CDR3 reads CATRSHPGGRGTQYF. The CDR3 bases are TGCGCCACCCGGAGCCACCCGGGGGGGCGGGGGACCCAGTACTTC.

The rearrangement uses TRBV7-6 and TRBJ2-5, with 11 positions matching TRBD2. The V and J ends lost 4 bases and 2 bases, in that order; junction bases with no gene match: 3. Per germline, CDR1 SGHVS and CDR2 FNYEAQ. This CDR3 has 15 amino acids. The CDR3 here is CASSWGLAVQETQYF. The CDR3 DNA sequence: TGTGCCAGCAGCTGGGGACTAGCGGTACAAGAGACCCAGTACTTC.

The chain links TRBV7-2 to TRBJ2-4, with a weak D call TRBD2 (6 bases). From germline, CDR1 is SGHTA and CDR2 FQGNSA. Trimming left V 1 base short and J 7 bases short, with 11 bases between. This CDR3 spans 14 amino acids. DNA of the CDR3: TGTGCCAGCAGCTTAGGGCTAGCGAGGAACATTCAGTACTTC. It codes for CASSLGLARNIQYF.

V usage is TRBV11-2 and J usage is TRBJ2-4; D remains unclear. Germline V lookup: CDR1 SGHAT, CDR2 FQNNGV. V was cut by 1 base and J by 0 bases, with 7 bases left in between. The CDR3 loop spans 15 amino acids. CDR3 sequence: CASSLADLAKNIQYF. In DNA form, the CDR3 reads TGTGCCAGCAGCTTAGCGGACCTAGCCAAAAACATTCAGTACTTC. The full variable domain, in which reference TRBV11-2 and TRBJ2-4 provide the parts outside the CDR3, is EAGVAQSPRYKIIEKRQSVAFWCNPISGHATLYWYQQILGQGPKLLIQFQNNGVVDDSQLPKDRFSAERLKGVDSTLKIQPAKLEDSAVYLCASSLADLAKNIQYFGAGTRLSVL.

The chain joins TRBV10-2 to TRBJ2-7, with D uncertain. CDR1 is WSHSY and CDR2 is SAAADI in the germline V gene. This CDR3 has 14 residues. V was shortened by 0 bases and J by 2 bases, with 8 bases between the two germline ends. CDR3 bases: TGCGCCAGCAGTGAGTCGACTGGAACCTACGAGCAGTACTTC. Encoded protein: CASSESTGTYEQYF.

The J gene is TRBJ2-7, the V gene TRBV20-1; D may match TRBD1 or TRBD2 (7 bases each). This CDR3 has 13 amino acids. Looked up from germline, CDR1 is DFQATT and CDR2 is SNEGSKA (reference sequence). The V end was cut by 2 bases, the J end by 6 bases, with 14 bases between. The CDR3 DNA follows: TGCAGTGCTAGACCCGCAGGGGGGGGCGAGCAGTACTTC. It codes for CSARPAGGGEQYF.

CDR3 sequence (DNA): TGCGCCAGCAGCCAAGAACGGGGGAACACTGAAGCTTTCTTT. Translated: CASSQERGNTEAFF. The chain joins TRBV4-3 to TRBJ1-1, with unresolved D. The V and J ends lost 0 bases and 1 base respectively, with 6 bases between them. The CDR3 totals 14 residues. Germline V gene data show CDR1 as LGHNA and CDR2 as YSLEER.